This is a list of T cell receptor beta chains from one sample in a study of blood T cell repertoires in COVID-19. TCRdb keeps only in-frame clones here, not all; method: immunoSEQ multiplex PCR. The sample lists roughly 250,000 clones, over 75% occurring once. Sequencing was carried out using peripheral blood. These receptors all stem from a human donor in a cohort sampled during active COVID-19. The CDR3 runs from the conserved cysteine through the conserved F or W. Fields, in order: D gene, clone size, V gene, J gene, CDR3 protein, CDR3 DNA. D genes are given only for firm matches. The size entry is marked missing in some rows and otherwise reads once, few, many or a size class.

.	.	TRBV5-5	TRBJ2-3	CASSLAWGGTDTQYF	TGTGCCAGCAGCTTGGCTTGGGGAGGTACAGATACGCAGTATTTT
TRBD1	.	TRBV14	TRBJ2-3	CASSQPGQGMQADTQYF	TGTGCCAGCAGCCAACCCGGACAGGGAATGCAAGCAGATACGCAGTATTTT
.	once	TRBV5-1	TRBJ2-2	CASTNIRTDTGELFF	TGCGCCAGCACCAATATACGGACAGATACCGGGGAGCTGTTTTTT
TRBD1	.	TRBV28	TRBJ1-4	CASSSPGQSNEKLFF	TGTGCCAGCAGTTCCCCGGGACAGTCTAATGAAAAACTGTTTTTT
TRBD2	.	TRBV5-6	TRBJ2-1	CASSSGTSAYNEQFF	TGTGCCAGCAGCTCCGGGACTAGCGCTTACAATGAGCAGTTCTTC
TRBD1	.	TRBV2	TRBJ1-2	CASKDRGVYGYTF	TGTGCCAGCAAGGACAGGGGAGTCTATGGCTACACCTTC
.	.	TRBV6-5	TRBJ1-2	CASSLTAGYGYTF	TGTGCCAGCAGCTTGACAGCAGGCTATGGCTACACCTTC
TRBD2	.	TRBV12-3/TRBV12-4	TRBJ2-5	CASSPGTSETQYF	TGTGCCAGCAGCCCTGGGACTAGCGAGACCCAGTACTTC
.	.	TRBV19	TRBJ1-2	CASSMGADPTYGYTF	TGTGCCAGTAGTATGGGGGCAGACCCTACGTATGGCTACACCTTC
TRBD2	few	TRBV7-9	TRBJ2-1	CASSPRPAGDRYEQFF	TGTGCCAGCAGCCCCAGACCAGCGGGAGATCGGTATGAGCAGTTCTTC
TRBD1	few	TRBV4-3	TRBJ1-2	CASSHTDRGVYGYTF	TGCGCCAGCAGCCATACGGACAGGGGGGTCTATGGCTACACCTTC
TRBD1	.	TRBV29-1	TRBJ2-3	CSGTDRVGDTQYF	TGCAGCGGTACTGACAGGGTTGGAGATACGCAGTATTTT
.	.	TRBV1	TRBJ2-2	CTSIGKQGSLTGELFF	TGCACCAGCATTGGGAAACAGGGATCGCTAACCGGGGAGCTGTTTTTT
TRBD1	.	TRBV7-8	TRBJ2-5	CASSLWTGGQETQYF	TGTGCCAGCAGCTTATGGACAGGGGGCCAGGAGACCCAGTACTTC
.	.	TRBV3-1/TRBV3-2	TRBJ2-7	CASSHQPLVEQYF	TGTGCCAGCAGCCACCAACCTCTAGTCGAGCAGTACTTC
TRBD2	.	TRBV9	TRBJ2-4	CASSVTVGRSVKNIQYF	TGTGCCAGCAGCGTAACCGTCGGGAGGAGCGTCAAAAACATTCAGTACTTC
.	once	TRBV5-4	TRBJ2-1	CASSVRGAVYNEQFF	TGTGCCAGCAGCGTTCGTGGAGCAGTCTACAATGAGCAGTTCTTC
TRBD1	.	TRBV19	TRBJ2-5	CASSTDRGGTQYF	TGTGCCAGTAGTACGGACAGGGGGGGGACCCAGTACTTC
.	.	TRBV11-2	TRBJ1-1	CASSIQGNTEAFF	TGTGCCAGCTCTATTCAGGGGAACACTGAAGCTTTCTTT
.	.	TRBV5-5	TRBJ1-2	CASSDNGYGYTF	TGTGCCAGCAGCGACAACGGCTATGGCTACACCTTC
TRBD2	.	TRBV27	TRBJ2-3	CASSHIDVAGRTDTQYF	TGTGCCAGCAGTCATATAGACGTAGCGGGACGCACAGATACGCAGTATTTT
TRBD2	.	TRBV19	TRBJ2-5	CASSPGTIISVETQYF	TGTGCCAGTAGTCCCGGGACTATCATATCCGTGGAGACCCAGTACTTC
TRBD1	.	TRBV6-5	TRBJ1-1	CASSYGTGNPEAFF	TGTGCCAGCAGTTACGGGACAGGGAACCCTGAAGCTTTCTTT